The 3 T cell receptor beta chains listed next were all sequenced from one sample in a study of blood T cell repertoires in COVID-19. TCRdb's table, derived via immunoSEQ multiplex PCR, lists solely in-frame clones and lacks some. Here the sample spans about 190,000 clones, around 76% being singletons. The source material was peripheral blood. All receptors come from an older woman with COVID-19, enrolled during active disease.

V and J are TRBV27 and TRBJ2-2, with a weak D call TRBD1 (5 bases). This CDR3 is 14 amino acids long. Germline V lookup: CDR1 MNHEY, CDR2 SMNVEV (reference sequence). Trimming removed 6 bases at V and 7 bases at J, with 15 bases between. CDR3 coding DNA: TGTGCCAGCAGACCCCTCAGGGAAGGCGGGGAGCTGTTTTTT. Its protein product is CASRPLREGGELFF.

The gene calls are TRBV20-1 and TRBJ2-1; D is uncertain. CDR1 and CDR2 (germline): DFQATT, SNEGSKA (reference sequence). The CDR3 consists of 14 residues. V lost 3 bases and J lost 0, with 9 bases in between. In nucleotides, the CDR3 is TGCAGTGCTAGTGACGGTAGCTCCTACAATGAGCAGTTCTTC. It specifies CSASDGSSYNEQFF.

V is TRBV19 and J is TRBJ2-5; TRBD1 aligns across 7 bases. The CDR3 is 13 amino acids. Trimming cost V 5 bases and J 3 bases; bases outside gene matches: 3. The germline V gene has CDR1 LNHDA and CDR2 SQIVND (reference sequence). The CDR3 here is CASSSRGKETQYF. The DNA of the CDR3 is TGTGCCAGTAGTTCCAGGGGGAAAGAGACCCAGTACTTC.